This T cell receptor (beta chain) is from a study of shared clonotypes between healthy human individuals. Study-level information: Per donor, three plates held CD4 naive cells, three held CD4 memory, two held CD8 naive and one held CD8 memory.

V shed 2 bases and J shed 0 bases, with 7 bases lying between them. Germline V CDR1 and CDR2: SGHTA, FQGTGA. This CDR3 contains 14 residues. Clones were sequenced by immunoSEQ multiplex PCR, and TCRdb holds only the in-frame ones, with some missing. The sample yields approximately 2,300,000 clones, less than 95% seen once. The sequence was obtained from a man between 18 and 35 years old in good health. Some clones in this sample may be carry-over from other donors' samples. Sequenced: naive CD4+ T cells from PBMCs. Subset here: CD45RA+ positively selected. This chain joins TRBV7-3 and TRBJ2-5, with unresolved D. The CDR3 reads CASSLRPHQETQYF. The CDR3 DNA is TGTGCCAGCAGCTTACGACCGCACCAAGAGACCCAGTACTTC. Filled out from reference TRBV7-3 and TRBJ2-5, the complete variable domain reads GAGVSQTPSNKVTEKGKYVELRCDPISGHTALYWYRQSLGQGPEFLIYFQGTGAADDSGLPNDRFFAVRPEGSVSTLKIQRTERGDSAVYLCASSLRPHQETQYFGPGTRLLVL.